This T cell receptor (beta chain) was captured in a study of CD8+CD57+ T cells in acquired aplastic anemia. Study summary: The mean DNA yield obtained from sorted CD4+ and CD8+ cells came to 3.2 ug.

For this clonotype: The antigen remains undetermined.

Genomic DNA was employed as the template in profiling TCR beta VDJ and CDR3. TCRdb independently ran MiXCR on the reads; one entry per CDR3 protein. The data hold about 120,000 distinct CDR3 sequences, with over 30% observed a single time. Germline CDR1 LNHDA, CDR2 SQIVND (reference sequence). Between the trimmed V and J ends, which lost 6 bases and 3 bases, there was a span of 11 bases. The CDR3 consists of 13 residues. Study findings and constraints: The study identified roughly 31 CD8+ CDR3 sequences shared by patients and controls.

Whoever was chosen for sequencing had shown CD8+CD57+ cell expansion by flow cytometry. Sampling of blood occurred while the patients had still received no therapy. The receptor was isolated from a human donor with aplastic anemia. The V and J genes are TRBV19 and TRBJ1-1; D not resolved. The sequenced sample consisted of sorted CD4+, CD8+, or CD8+CD57+ T cells (not recorded which) from PBMCs. The CDR3, as DNA: TGTGCCAGTAGAGATGTATCGGACACTGAAGCTTTCTTT. Translating it yields CASRDVSDTEAFF. The complete variable domain, with remaining parts taken from reference TRBV19 and TRBJ1-1, reads DGGITQSPKYLFRKEGQNVTLSCEQNLNHDAMYWYRQDPGQGLRLIYYSQIVNDFQKGDIAEGYSVSREKKESFPLTVTSAQKNPTAFYLCASRDVSDTEAFFGQGTRLTVV.